Each of the 18 T cell receptor beta chains below was sequenced from the same sample in a study of beta chain features in type 1 diabetes. Since all of the isolated RNA was reverse transcribed, expressed TCRB transcripts were what got sequenced. The repertoire was sequenced with immunoSEQ multiplex PCR; TCRdb's copy has only in-frame clones and lacks some. The table has around 320,000 clones, less than 15% seen once. The sequencing sample was made of central memory CD4+ T cells from blood. The receptors originated from a man aged 30 to 39 in good health.

The chain couples TRBV7-2 to TRBJ2-1; D may correspond to TRBD1 or TRBD2 (6 bases each). The CDR3 contains 13 residues. V was shortened by 5 bases and J by 9 bases, with 14 bases between the two germline ends. Germline V gene sequence: CDR1 SGHTA, CDR2 FQGNSA. This CDR3 is CASSPGEAPEQFF. The CDR3 nucleotides read TGTGCCAGCAGCCCAGGGGAGGCCCCTGAGCAGTTCTTC.

This clone has more than one count but fewer than ten. The rearrangement joins TRBV5-1 to TRBJ2-1; D gene ambiguous. Germline V gives CDR1 SGHRS, CDR2 YFSETQ. CDR3 size: 13 residues. Trimming left V 4 bases short and J 5 bases short, with 10 bases between. The CDR3 region is CASSEPQDNEQFF. Written as DNA, the CDR3 is TGCGCCAGCAGCGAACCACAAGACAATGAGCAGTTCTTC.

The sample holds one count of this clone. This chain links TRBV5-4 with TRBJ2-1; no definite D call. This CDR3 contains 13 residues. CDR1 and CDR2 from the germline V gene are SGHNT and YYREEE (reference sequence). V was trimmed by 4 bases and J by 9 bases, leaving 14 bases between them. The chain's CDR3 is CASSLSPEFEQFF. The DNA for the CDR3 is TGTGCCAGCAGCCTCAGTCCGGAGTTTGAGCAGTTCTTC.

The gene calls are TRBV11-1 and TRBJ1-2; D is ambiguous. Germline CDR1 SGHAT, CDR2 FQDESV (reference sequence). V dropped 4 bases and J dropped 0 bases, with 12 bases sitting between them. The CDR3 sequence is 15 residues long. As DNA, the CDR3 is TGTGCCAGCAGCTCCCAGACGGCGGCTAACTATGGCTACACCTTC. Encoded protein: CASSSQTAANYGYTF.

Only a few counts were recorded for this clone. The chain employs TRBV6-5 and TRBJ2-7; D not resolved. Germline CDR1 MNHEY, CDR2 SVGAGI. This CDR3 has 12 amino acids. With 3 bases removed from V and 5 bases from J, the gap between germline ends came to 8 bases. The CDR3 DNA is TGTGCCAGCAGTTATAAGCTGAACGAGCAGTACGTC. It codes for CASSYKLNEQYV.

J is TRBJ2-5 and V is TRBV7-2; D gene unclear. V was cut by 5 bases and J by 5 bases, with 9 bases left in between. The CDR3 extends over 12 amino acids. Germline V gene sequence: CDR1 SGHTA, CDR2 FQGNSA. The CDR3 DNA follows: TGTGCCAGCAGCCTCAGGTGGGAGACCCAGTACTTC. Amino acid sequence: CASSLRWETQYF.

The chain combines TRBV19 with TRBJ1-1; D is uncertain. Between the trimmed V and J ends, which lost 6 bases and 4 bases, there was a span of 15 bases. Per germline, CDR1 LNHDA and CDR2 SQIVND (reference sequence). The CDR3 runs to 14 residues. The CDR3 DNA is TGTGCCAGTAGCTTCTGGGATCGGAGCACTGAAGCTTTCTTT. It encodes CASSFWDRSTEAFF.

The V and J genes are TRBV9 and TRBJ2-2; tentatively, D is TRBD1 (5 bases). The CDR3 covers 13 residues. Trimming pared 5 bases from V and 1 base from J, leaving 6 bases between. Germline V gene sequence: CDR1 SGDLS, CDR2 YYNGEE. In nucleotides, the CDR3 is TGTGCCAGCAGTCAGGGGAACACCGGGGAGCTGTTTTTT. This sequence encodes CASSQGNTGELFF.

This clone was seen a handful of times. The chain employs TRBV5-6 and TRBJ2-1; 9 bases agree with TRBD1. V was pared by 4 bases and J by 3 bases, with 5 bases of the junction left unmatched. This CDR3 spans 15 amino acids. CDR1 SGHDT and CDR2 YYEEEE come from the germline V gene. The CDR3 sequence: CASSPGQGFYNEQFF. The CDR3 region has the DNA TGTGCCAGCAGCCCTGGACAGGGGTTCTACAATGAGCAGTTCTTC.

This clone has only a few counts. The V call is TRBV9, the J call TRBJ2-5; no reliable D call. V was clipped by 0 bases and J by 3 bases, with 9 bases between them. Germline assignment: CDR1 SGDLS and CDR2 YYNGEE. The CDR3 length is 14 residues. The CDR3 reads CASSVGVTKETQYF. Here the CDR3 DNA reads TGTGCCAGCAGCGTAGGGGTGACGAAAGAGACCCAGTACTTC. The full variable domain, its missing parts supplied by reference TRBV9 and TRBJ2-5, is DSGVTQTPKHLITATGQRVTLRCSPRSGDLSVYWYQQSLDQGLQFLIQYYNGEERAKGNILERFSAQQFPDLHSELNLSSLELGDSALYFCASSVGVTKETQYFGPGTRLLVL.

This clone was recorded a few times. V gene TRBV5-6 combines with J gene TRBJ1-3; no reliable D call. The V gene lost 4 bases and the J gene lost 0 bases, with 11 bases spanning the gap. This CDR3 contains 15 residues. The germline gives CDR1 SGHDT, CDR2 YYEEEE. The CDR3 sequence: CASSVPRSSGNTIYF. Here the CDR3 DNA reads TGTGCCAGCAGCGTACCCAGGAGCTCTGGAAACACCATATATTTT. Using reference TRBV5-6 and TRBJ1-3 for the parts outside the CDR3, the full variable domain is DAGVTQSPTHLIKTRGQQVTLRCSPKSGHDTVSWYQQALGQGPQFIFQYYEEEERQRGNFPDRFSGHQFPNYSSELNVNALLLGDSALYLCASSVPRSSGNTIYFGEGSWLTVV.

The J gene is TRBJ2-2, the V gene TRBV28; D unclear. CDR3 length: 15 residues. Germline V gene lookup returns CDR1 MDHEN and CDR2 SYDVKM. The ends were cut back, 6 bases at V and 1 base at J, with 12 bases in the middle. In DNA, the CDR3 is TGTGCCAGCAGATTCCCGGGTGGGAACACCGGGGAGCTGTTTTTT. Its translation is CASRFPGGNTGELFF.

This clone was recorded only once. This chain uses TRBV6-5 with TRBJ2-6; unclear D gene. CDR1 and CDR2 (germline): MNHEY, SVGAGI. Trimming left V 10 bases short and J 0 bases short, with 13 bases between. The CDR3 runs to 15 residues. CDR3 amino acids: CAISPQSSGANVLTF. CDR3 in DNA: TGTGCCATATCCCCGCAGAGCTCTGGGGCCAACGTCCTGACTTTC.

The J gene is TRBJ2-1, the V gene TRBV9, with a possible D match to TRBD1 (6 bases). This CDR3 has 15 residues. V lost 0 bases and J lost 5, with 12 bases in between. CDR1 is SGDLS and CDR2 is YYNGEE in the germline V gene. CDR3 coding DNA: TGTGCCAGCAGCGTAGTAGGGGGACCTAACAATGAGCAGTTCTTC. As protein: CASSVVGGPNNEQFF.

CDR3: CASTQSGTSGFNEQFF. In nucleotides, the CDR3 is TGTGCCAGCACCCAATCCGGGACTAGCGGTTTCAATGAGCAGTTCTTC. This chain connects TRBV28 to TRBJ2-1, with 11 positions matching TRBD2. This CDR3 contains 16 residues. Looked up from germline, CDR1 is MDHEN and CDR2 is SYDVKM. Unmatched junction bases numbered 11, after V lost 7 bases and J lost 6 bases. Using reference TRBV28 and TRBJ2-1 for the parts outside the CDR3, the full variable domain is DVKVTQSSRYLVKRTGEKVFLECVQDMDHENMFWYRQDPGLGLRLIYFSYDVKMKEKGDIPEGYSVSREKKERFSLILESASTNQTSMYLCASTQSGTSGFNEQFFGPGTRLTVL.

A remark on this clone: The sample holds other DNA sequences that translate to the same CDR3. This chain joins TRBV29-1 and TRBJ1-2; perhaps TRBD1 as D (5 bases). V dropped 2 bases and J dropped 8 bases, with 18 bases sitting between them. Germline V gene sequence: CDR1 SQVTM, CDR2 ANQGSEA. The CDR3 has 14 residues. DNA for the CDR3: TGCAGCGTTGAATCGAGGGGTGCGGTGGGGGGCTACACCTTC. Translating it yields CSVESRGAVGGYTF.

There are a few counts of this clone. The V gene is TRBV25-1, the J gene TRBJ2-5; a possible D gene is TRBD2 (6 bases). CDR3 length equals 14 residues. From germline, CDR1 is MGHDK and CDR2 SYGVNS. Trimming cost V 10 bases and J 2 bases, with 17 bases left between them. The CDR3 here is CATKRRTTQETQYF. The CDR3 DNA is TGTGCCACCAAAAGAAGGACTACTCAAGAGACCCAGTACTTC.

This clone occurred a few times. This chain uses TRBV9 with TRBJ1-2; D uncertain. The CDR3 covers 12 residues. V lost 5 bases to trimming and J lost 5 bases, with 10 bases between them. CDR1 and CDR2 (germline): SGDLS, YYNGEE. As DNA, the CDR3 is TGTGCCAGCAGACAAGAAACATATGGCTACACCTTC. Translation: CASRQETYGYTF.